This is a list of T cell receptor beta chains from one sample in a study of blood T cell repertoires in COVID-19. Sequencing used immunoSEQ multiplex PCR; TCRdb keeps in-frame clones, though not all of them. The table includes approximately 240,000 clones, 84% detected once. The sample taken for sequencing was peripheral blood. Source of these receptors: a woman aged 55-70 years with acute or convalescent COVID-19. Each CDR3 is given with its conserved first and last residue. Fields, in order: CDR3 protein, CDR3 DNA, D gene, J gene, V gene, clone size. A D gene is named only where the DNA matches it firmly. Some rows have no size entry. The others give once, few or many, or a class for an expanded clone.

CDR3aa: CASTRLQGGTEAFF
CDR3nt: TGTGCCAGCACCCGTCTCCAGGGAGGGACTGAAGCTTTCTTT
d_gene: NA
j_gene: TRBJ1-1
v_gene: TRBV6-5
abundance: NA

CDR3aa: CASSEARGAVKQFF
CDR3nt: TGTGCCAGCAGTGAAGCGCGGGGGGCGGTTAAGCAGTTCTTC
d_gene: TRBD2
j_gene: TRBJ2-1
v_gene: TRBV6-1
abundance: once

CDR3aa: CASSSRLNLMRAEAFF
CDR3nt: TGTGCCAGCAGCTCCCGCCTGAATCTCATGAGGGCTGAAGCTTTCTTT
d_gene: NA
j_gene: TRBJ1-1
v_gene: TRBV5-6
abundance: NA

CDR3aa: CASSLEVGSLYGYTF
CDR3nt: TGTGCCAGCAGCTTAGAAGTGGGCAGCCTCTATGGCTACACCTTC
d_gene: NA
j_gene: TRBJ1-2
v_gene: TRBV11-2
abundance: NA

CDR3aa: CASSIGEGVTEAFF
CDR3nt: TGCGCCAGCAGCATTGGGGAGGGGGTCACTGAAGCTTTCTTT
d_gene: NA
j_gene: TRBJ1-1
v_gene: TRBV4-1
abundance: NA

CDR3aa: CASSYSEANTEAFF
CDR3nt: TGTGCCAGCAGTTACTCTGAAGCGAACACTGAAGCTTTCTTT
d_gene: NA
j_gene: TRBJ1-1
v_gene: TRBV6-6
abundance: NA

CDR3aa: CACSNDRGLLSRFF
CDR3nt: TGTGCCTGCAGTAATGACAGGGGGCTCCTCTCCCGGTTTTTT
d_gene: TRBD1
j_gene: TRBJ1-3
v_gene: TRBV30
abundance: NA

CDR3aa: CASRGGANTGELFF
CDR3nt: TGTGCCAGCCGGGGGGGCGCGAACACCGGGGAGCTGTTTTTT
d_gene: TRBD2
j_gene: TRBJ2-2
v_gene: TRBV11-1
abundance: NA

CDR3aa: CASSPGTGANQPQHF
CDR3nt: TGCGCCAGCAGCCCCGGGACAGGGGCAAATCAGCCCCAGCATTTT
d_gene: TRBD1
j_gene: TRBJ1-5
v_gene: TRBV4-1
abundance: NA

CDR3aa: CASSAPPYEQYF
CDR3nt: TGTGCCAGCAGCGCGCCTCCCTACGAGCAGTACTTC
d_gene: NA
j_gene: TRBJ2-7
v_gene: TRBV7-9
abundance: NA

CDR3aa: CASSQRTWGAGELFF
CDR3nt: TGTGCCAGCAGCCAACGGACTTGGGGGGCCGGGGAGCTGTTTTTT
d_gene: NA
j_gene: TRBJ2-2
v_gene: TRBV11-3
abundance: NA